This T cell receptor (beta chain) was sequenced during a study of blood T cell repertoires in COVID-19. Looking at the study overall: Spain, Italy and the United States supplied samples that represented acute and convalescent COVID-19. PBMCs, B-cell-depleted T cells, or T cells provided the cDNA or gDNA that made up the material.

This clone has only one observation. The assay was immunoSEQ multiplex PCR, and TCRdb's table has in-frame clones only and misses some. The sample has around 83,000 clones, around nine tenths seen once. CDR3 length: 16 amino acids. Germline lookup yields CDR1 KGHSH and CDR2 LQKENI. V lost 4 bases and J lost 4, with 19 bases in between. Specimen: peripheral blood. V and J are TRBV18 and TRBJ1-2, with D possibly matching TRBD1 (5 bases). This receptor was obtained from a man older than 75 with active or convalescent COVID-19. CDR3 nucleotides: TGTGCCAGCTCACACGGGGGACGGGCGGAACTCTATGGCTACACCTTC. Translation gives CASSHGGRAELYGYTF. The full variable domain, completed using reference TRBV18 and TRBJ1-2, is NAGVMQNPRHLVRRRGQEARLRCSPMKGHSHVYWYRQLPEEGLKFMVYLQKENIIDESGMPKERFSAEFPKEGPSILRIQQVVRGDSAAYFCASSHGGRAELYGYTFGSGTRLTVV.